The count of the clone carrying this T cell receptor beta chain is one. This specimen belongs to a study of blood T cell repertoires in COVID-19. Only in-frame clones appear in the TCRdb table, and some are missing; sequencing was by immunoSEQ multiplex PCR. The data show about 280,000 clones, 90% seen once. The sample comprised PBMCs or T cells enriched from blood (not recorded which). The sequence was collected from a young woman with acute COVID-19.

CDR3 sequence: CASSPIGQGTDTQYF. Here the CDR3 DNA reads TGTGCCAGCTCACCAATCGGACAGGGCACAGATACGCAGTATTTT. The V call is TRBV18, the J call TRBJ2-3; 7 nucleotides agree with TRBD1. CDR3 size: 15 residues. V was pared by 2 bases and J by 1 base, with 3 bases of the junction left unmatched. Germline values: CDR1 KGHSH, CDR2 LQKENI.